One sample yielded the 19 T cell receptor beta chains listed below, sequenced in a study of T cell repertoires in ileal Crohn's disease. Assay: immunoSEQ multiplex PCR; the TCRdb copy retains only in-frame clones and omits some. The sample contains some 16,000 clones, 80% of which appear only once. The sequencing sample was made of ileal tissue. The receptors shown here come from an adult with Crohn's disease.

This CDR3 is CAWARRGNTEAFF. DNA of the CDR3: TGTGCCTGGGCCCGGAGAGGGAACACTGAAGCTTTCTTT. V and J are TRBV30 and TRBJ1-1; D uncertain. The germline V gene encodes CDR1 GTSNPN and CDR2 SVGIG (reference sequence). The CDR3 extends over 13 amino acids. The ends were cut back, 5 bases at V and 1 base at J, with 11 bases in the middle.

The genes are TRBV5-1 and TRBJ1-1, with 10 nucleotides matching TRBD1. The trim removed 4 bases at V and 5 bases at J, leaving 5 bases unmatched. The CDR3 length is 14 residues. Looked up from germline, CDR1 is SGHRS and CDR2 is YFSETQ. Here the CDR3 DNA reads TGCGCCAGCAGCGGAGGGACAGGGGTAACTGAAGCTTTCTTT. It yields the protein CASSGGTGVTEAFF.

V is TRBV10-1 and J is TRBJ1-2; the match to TRBD1 covers 8 bases. Germline V lookup: CDR1 WNHNN, CDR2 SYGVQD (reference sequence). The CDR3 covers 17 residues. Trimming at V came to 9 bases and at J to 4 bases, leaving 19 bases not matched to a gene. CDR3 nucleotides: TGCGCCAGGGAAAGAAAGGGAGCAGGGGGCTTTGTCTATGGCTACACCTTC. It encodes CARERKGAGGFVYGYTF.

The chain has TRBV9 and TRBJ1-3; D call uncertain. The CDR3 loop spans 16 amino acids. CDR1 and CDR2 from the germline V gene are SGDLS and YYNGEE. Trimming took 0 bases from V and 3 from J, leaving 13 bases between them. CDR3 amino acids: CASSVATQLLGNTIYF. The CDR3, as DNA: TGTGCCAGCAGCGTAGCCACACAGCTTCTTGGAAACACCATATATTTT.

The V gene is TRBV7-3, the J gene TRBJ2-7; the D is unclear. The V gene lost 1 base and the J gene lost 2 bases, with 9 bases spanning the gap. The length of the CDR3 is 14 residues. The germline V gene encodes CDR1 SGHTA and CDR2 FQGTGA. CDR3 residues: CASSLKGVPYEQYF. The CDR3 nucleotides are TGTGCCAGCAGCTTAAAAGGAGTCCCCTACGAGCAGTACTTC.

V gene TRBV10-2 combines with J gene TRBJ1-5, with a weak D call TRBD1 (6 bases). This CDR3 region has 14 residues. The germline CDR1 and CDR2 sequences are WSHSY and SAAADI. The V end lost 2 bases, the J end lost 3 bases, and 8 bases lay between the germline ends. CDR3 DNA: TGCGCCAGCAGTGAGGACAGGATCAATCAGCCCCAGCATTTT. Protein: CASSEDRINQPQHF.

The chain carries TRBV27 and TRBJ2-6; 8 positions match TRBD1. Germline V CDR1 and CDR2: MNHEY, SMNVEV (reference sequence). Trimming at V came to 5 bases and at J to 6 bases, leaving 9 bases not matched to a gene. This CDR3 contains 16 residues. This chain's CDR3 is CASSLQGAGVANVLTF. In nucleotides, the CDR3 is TGTGCCAGCAGTCTTCAGGGGGCGGGTGTGGCCAACGTCCTGACTTTC.

J is TRBJ1-6 and V is TRBV6-5; 7 nucleotides align to TRBD1. The CDR3 runs 14 residues. Germline CDR1 and CDR2: MNHEY and SVGAGI. Trimming took 6 bases from V and 7 from J; bases not matched to a gene: 6. The CDR3: CASRTQGWNSPLHF. CDR3 nucleotide sequence: TGTGCCAGCAGGACACAGGGGTGGAATTCACCCCTCCACTTT.

V is TRBV9 and J is TRBJ1-4; D perhaps matches TRBD1 (6 bases). This CDR3 is 15 amino acids long. Per germline, CDR1 SGDLS and CDR2 YYNGEE. The V end lost 3 bases, the J end lost 8 bases, and 17 bases lay between the germline ends. The CDR3 loop is CASSGGQPSDEKLFF. The CDR3 bases are TGTGCCAGCAGCGGAGGACAGCCCTCCGACGAAAAACTGTTTTTT.

The chain couples TRBV5-1 to TRBJ2-3, with 7 bases aligning to TRBD1. V trimming: 4 bases; J trimming: 6 bases; junction bases outside the gene matches: 5. The germline CDR1 and CDR2 sequences are SGHRS and YFSETQ. CDR3 size: 13 residues. CDR3 region: CASSPTGYDTQYF. The CDR3 coding sequence is TGCGCCAGCAGCCCGACAGGGTACGATACGCAGTATTTT.

The chain is built from TRBV5-1 and TRBJ2-5, with 8 nucleotides matching TRBD2. The CDR3 covers 14 residues. Germline V lookup: CDR1 SGHRS, CDR2 YFSETQ. V lost 4 bases to trimming and J lost 4 bases; unmatched junction nucleotides: 6. CDR3 amino acids: CASSPGLARETQYF. The CDR3, as DNA: TGCGCCAGCAGCCCCGGACTAGCCCGAGAGACCCAGTACTTC.

The chain links TRBV4-2 to TRBJ1-5, with D perhaps TRBD1 (6 bases). This CDR3 is built from 16 residues. The germline V gene has CDR1 LGHNA and CDR2 YNFKEQ. The germline V and J ends were trimmed by 0 bases and 6 bases, with 15 bases remaining between them. CDR3 residues: CASSQEGGGSPQPQHF. DNA for the CDR3: TGTGCCAGCAGCCAAGAAGGGGGGGGCTCCCCTCAGCCCCAGCATTTT.

The V and J genes are TRBV27 and TRBJ2-1; a possible D gene is TRBD2 (6 bases). Trimming removed 4 bases from V and 5 bases from J, with 15 bases in between. The germline gives CDR1 MNHEY, CDR2 SMNVEV (reference sequence). This CDR3 comprises 15 residues. The CDR3 coding sequence is TGTGCCAGCAGTTCACGCGGGGTTTTCAACAATGAGCAGTTCTTC. This sequence encodes CASSSRGVFNNEQFF.

This chain connects TRBV6-1 to TRBJ1-1, with no clear D. Trimming pared 0 bases from V and 3 bases from J, leaving 5 bases between. Looked up from germline, CDR1 is MNHNS and CDR2 is SASEGT. The CDR3 is 13 residues long. The CDR3, as DNA: TGTGCCAGCAGTGAAGCGGGCCACACTGAAGCTTTCTTT. Protein: CASSEAGHTEAFF.

The chain carries TRBV18 and TRBJ2-7; D gene unclear. V lost 5 bases, J lost 0 bases, and 14 bases lay in between. The CDR3 sequence is 15 residues long. The germline gives CDR1 KGHSH, CDR2 LQKENI. The CDR3 sequence: CASSAQKQSSYEQYV. CDR3 bases: TGTGCCAGCTCAGCCCAAAAACAGAGCTCCTACGAGCAGTACGTC.

The rearrangement joins TRBV14 to TRBJ1-1, with D possibly TRBD1 on 5 matching bases. The germline gives CDR1 SGHDN, CDR2 FVKESK. V shed 0 bases and J shed 1 base, with 9 bases lying between them. This CDR3 contains 15 residues. The CDR3 DNA reads as TGTGCCAGCAGCCAAGACGGGGGTTGGAACACTGAAGCTTTCTTT. Amino acid sequence: CASSQDGGWNTEAFF.

The rearrangement joins TRBV11-2 to TRBJ1-2, with 7 bases that match TRBD1. Germline V CDR1 and CDR2: SGHAT, FQNNGV. This CDR3 has 15 amino acids. After removal of 2 bases from V and 4 bases from J, the junction contained 7 bases not matched to a gene. The CDR3 DNA reads as TGTGCCAGCAGCTTATCGGGGGACAGCCGCTATGGCTACACCTTC. Translating it yields CASSLSGDSRYGYTF.

The rearrangement joins TRBV6-1 to TRBJ1-2; 8 bases agree with TRBD1. CDR3 length: 14 residues. CDR1 is MNHNS, CDR2 SASEGT, per germline. V lost 4 bases and J lost 3; bases outside the gene matches: 4. For the CDR3, the DNA is TGTGCCAGCAGTGCAGTGGACAGGGACTATGGCTACACCTTC. Encoded protein: CASSAVDRDYGYTF.

The CDR3 nucleotides are TGCGCCAGCAGCCCTGTTAGCGGGGGCCAAGAGACCCAGTACTTC. Translating gives CASSPVSGGQETQYF. The chain joins TRBV5-1 to TRBJ2-5, with 9 positions matching TRBD2. The germline CDR1 and CDR2 sequences are SGHRS and YFSETQ. This CDR3 region has 15 residues. Trimming at V came to 4 bases and at J to 1 base, leaving 5 bases not matched to a gene.